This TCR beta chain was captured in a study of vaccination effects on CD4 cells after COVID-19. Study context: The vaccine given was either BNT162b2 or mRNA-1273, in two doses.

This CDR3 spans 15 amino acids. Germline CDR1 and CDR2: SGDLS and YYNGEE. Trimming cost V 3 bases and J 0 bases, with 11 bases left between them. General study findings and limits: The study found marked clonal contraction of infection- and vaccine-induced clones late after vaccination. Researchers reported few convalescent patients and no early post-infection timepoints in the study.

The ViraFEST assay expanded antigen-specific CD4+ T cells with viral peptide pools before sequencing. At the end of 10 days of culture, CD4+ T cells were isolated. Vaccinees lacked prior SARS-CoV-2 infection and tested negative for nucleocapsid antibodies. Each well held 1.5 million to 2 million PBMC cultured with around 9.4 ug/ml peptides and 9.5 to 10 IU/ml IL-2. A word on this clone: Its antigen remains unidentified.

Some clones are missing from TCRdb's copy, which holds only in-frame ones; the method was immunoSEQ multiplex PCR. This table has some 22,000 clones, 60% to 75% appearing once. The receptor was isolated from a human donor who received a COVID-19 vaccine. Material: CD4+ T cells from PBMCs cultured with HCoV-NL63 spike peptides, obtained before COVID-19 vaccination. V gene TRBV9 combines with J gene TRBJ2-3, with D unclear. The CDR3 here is CASSGQVTSTDTQYF. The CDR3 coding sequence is TGTGCCAGCAGCGGGCAGGTGACTAGCACAGATACGCAGTATTTT.